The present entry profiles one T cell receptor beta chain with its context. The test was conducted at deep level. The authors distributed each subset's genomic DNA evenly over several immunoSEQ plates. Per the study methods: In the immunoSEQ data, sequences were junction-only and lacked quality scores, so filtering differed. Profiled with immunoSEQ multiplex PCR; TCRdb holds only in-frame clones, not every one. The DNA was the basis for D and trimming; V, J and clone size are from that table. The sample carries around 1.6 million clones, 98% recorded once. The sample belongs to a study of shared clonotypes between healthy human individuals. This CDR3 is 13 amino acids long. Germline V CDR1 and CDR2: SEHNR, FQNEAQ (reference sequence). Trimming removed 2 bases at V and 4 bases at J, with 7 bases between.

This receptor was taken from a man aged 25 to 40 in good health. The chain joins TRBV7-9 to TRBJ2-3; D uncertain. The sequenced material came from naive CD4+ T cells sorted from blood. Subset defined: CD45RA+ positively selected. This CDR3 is CASSLNGADTQYF. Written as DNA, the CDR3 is TGTGCCAGCAGCTTAAATGGGGCAGATACGCAGTATTTT.